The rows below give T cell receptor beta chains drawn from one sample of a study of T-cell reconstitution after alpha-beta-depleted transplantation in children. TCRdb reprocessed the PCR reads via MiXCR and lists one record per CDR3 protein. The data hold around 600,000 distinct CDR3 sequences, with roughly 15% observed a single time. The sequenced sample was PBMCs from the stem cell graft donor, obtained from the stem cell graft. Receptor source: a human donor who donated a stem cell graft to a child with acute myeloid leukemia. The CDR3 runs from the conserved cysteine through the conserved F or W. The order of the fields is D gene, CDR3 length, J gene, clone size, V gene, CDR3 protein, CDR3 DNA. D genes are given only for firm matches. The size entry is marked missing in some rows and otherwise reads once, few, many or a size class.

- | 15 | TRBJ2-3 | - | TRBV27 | CASRIIAGRTDTQYF | TGTGCCAGCAGGATCATAGCCGGGCGCACAGATACGCAGTATTTT
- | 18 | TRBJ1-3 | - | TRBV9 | CASSPKDGFDISGNTIYF | TGTGCCAGCAGCCCGAAGGATGGCTTCGACATCTCTGGAAACACCATATATTTT
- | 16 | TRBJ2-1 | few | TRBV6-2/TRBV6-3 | CASSYSMGVGYNEQFF | TGTGCCAGCAGTTACTCGATGGGCGTGGGTTACAATGAGCAGTTCTTC
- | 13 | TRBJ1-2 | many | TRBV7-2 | CASSRNRDYGYTF | TGTGCCAGCAGCCGAAACAGGGATTATGGCTACACCTTC
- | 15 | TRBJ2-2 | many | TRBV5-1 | CASSLRAANTGELFF | TGCGCCAGCAGCTTGCGGGCAGCGAACACCGGGGAGCTGTTTTTT
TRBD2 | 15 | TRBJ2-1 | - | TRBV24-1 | CATSDPPAGVDEQFF | TGTGCCACCAGTGACCCTCCGGCGGGGGTTGATGAGCAGTTCTTC
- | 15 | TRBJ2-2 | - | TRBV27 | CASSLIPLGAGELFF | TGTGCCAGTTCCCTTATCCCTCTAGGGGCCGGGGAGCTGTTTTTT
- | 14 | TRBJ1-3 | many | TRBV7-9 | CATSMIDRSDTIYF | TGTGCCACCTCCATGATCGACAGGTCGGACACCATATATTTT
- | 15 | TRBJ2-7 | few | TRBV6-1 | CASSPGMMSSYEQYF | TGTGCCAGCAGCCCCGGGATGATGAGCTCCTACGAGCAGTACTTC
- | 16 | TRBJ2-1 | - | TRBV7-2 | CASSLGGLAPYNEQFF | TGTGCCAGCAGCTTAGGGGGGCTAGCGCCCTACAATGAGCAGTTCTTC
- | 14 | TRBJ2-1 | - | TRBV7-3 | CASSPGGGAYEQFF | TGTGCCAGCAGCCCTGGGGGGGGCGCCTATGAGCAGTTCTTC
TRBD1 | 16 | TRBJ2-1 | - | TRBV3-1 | CASSQEYNRGLDEQFF | TGTGCCAGCAGCCAAGAGTATAACAGGGGGCTGGATGAGCAGTTCTTC
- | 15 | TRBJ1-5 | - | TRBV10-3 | CAISESSGDPQPQHF | TGTGCCATCAGTGAGTCATCGGGGGATCCTCAGCCCCAGCATTTT
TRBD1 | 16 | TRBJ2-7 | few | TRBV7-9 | CASSLARDRASGEQYF | TGTGCCAGCAGCTTAGCGAGGGACAGGGCATCGGGCGAGCAGTACTTC
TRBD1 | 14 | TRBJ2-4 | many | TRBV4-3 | CASSPIDRGGIQYF | TGCGCCAGCAGCCCAATAGACAGGGGAGGCATTCAGTACTTC
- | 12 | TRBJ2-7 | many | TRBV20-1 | CSARGGMYEQYF | TGCAGTGCTAGAGGTGGGATGTACGAGCAGTACTTC
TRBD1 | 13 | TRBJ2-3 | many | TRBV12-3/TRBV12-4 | CASSQDRADTQYF | TGTGCCAGCAGTCAGGACAGGGCGGATACGCAGTATTTT
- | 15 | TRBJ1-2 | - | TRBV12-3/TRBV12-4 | CASSRDRVERYGYTF | TGTGCCAGCAGTCGCGACAGAGTCGAAAGATATGGCTACACCTTC
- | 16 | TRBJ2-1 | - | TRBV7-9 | CASSPQSGATYNEQFF | TGTGCCAGCAGCCCCCAGTCGGGGGCTACCTACAATGAGCAGTTCTTC
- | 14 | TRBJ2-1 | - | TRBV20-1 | CSARGIQGINEQFF | TGCAGTGCTAGAGGAATACAGGGTATCAATGAGCAGTTCTTC
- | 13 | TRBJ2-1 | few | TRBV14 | CASSQTRENEQFF | TGTGCCAGCAGCCAAACCAGGGAGAATGAGCAGTTCTTC
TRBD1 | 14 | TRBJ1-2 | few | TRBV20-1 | CSAMGQGALGGYTF | TGCAGTGCTATGGGACAGGGGGCTTTGGGTGGTTACACCTTC
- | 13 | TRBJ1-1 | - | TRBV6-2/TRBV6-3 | CASSYVAATEAFF | TGTGCCAGCAGTTACGTGGCAGCCACTGAAGCTTTCTTT
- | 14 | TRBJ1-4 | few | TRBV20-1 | CSASFSGDREKLFF | TGCAGTGCTAGTTTCTCAGGGGATAGGGAAAAACTGTTTTTT
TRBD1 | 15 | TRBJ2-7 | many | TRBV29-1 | CSVVRRGPGSYEQYF | TGCAGCGTTGTACGTAGGGGGCCAGGTTCCTACGAGCAGTACTTC
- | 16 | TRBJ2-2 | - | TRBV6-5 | CASSYTRRGNTGELFF | TGTGCCAGCAGTTACACAAGGCGGGGGAACACCGGGGAGCTGTTTTTT
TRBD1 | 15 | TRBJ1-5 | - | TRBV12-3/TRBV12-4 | CASGHRDSSNQPQHF | TGTGCCAGCGGGCACCGGGACAGCAGCAATCAGCCCCAGCATTTT
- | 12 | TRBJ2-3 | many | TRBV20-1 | CSARGTGDTQYF | TGCAGTGCTAGGGGCACCGGGGATACGCAGTATTTT
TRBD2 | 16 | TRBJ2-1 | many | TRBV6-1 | CASRPLAGSPGHEQFF | TGTGCCAGCAGACCACTAGCGGGGTCCCCCGGGCATGAGCAGTTCTTC
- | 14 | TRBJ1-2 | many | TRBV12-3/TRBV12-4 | CASKEQVGVSGYTF | TGTGCCAGCAAAGAACAGGTGGGGGTATCTGGCTACACCTTC
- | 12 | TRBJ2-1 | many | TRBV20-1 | CSANGRWNEQFF | TGCAGTGCTAATGGTCGCTGGAATGAGCAGTTCTTC
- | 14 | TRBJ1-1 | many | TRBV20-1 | CSARALRGNTEAFF | TGCAGTGCTAGAGCTCTCCGGGGGAACACTGAAGCTTTCTTT